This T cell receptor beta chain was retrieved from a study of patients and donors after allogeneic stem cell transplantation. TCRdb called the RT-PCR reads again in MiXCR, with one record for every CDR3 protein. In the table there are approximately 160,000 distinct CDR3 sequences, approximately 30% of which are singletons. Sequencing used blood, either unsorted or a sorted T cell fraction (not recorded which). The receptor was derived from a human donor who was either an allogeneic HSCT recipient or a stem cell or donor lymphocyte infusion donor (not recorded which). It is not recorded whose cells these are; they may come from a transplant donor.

For the CDR3, the DNA is TGCAGCGTTCATGACAGGGCCGGGCAGTACTTC. This encodes CSVHDRAGQYF. The chain couples TRBV29-1 to TRBJ2-7; 7 bases fit TRBD1. J was trimmed by 9 bases and V by 5 bases; bases with no gene match: 7. The CDR3 consists of 11 residues. Germline CDR1 is SQVTM and CDR2 is ANQGSEA.